This record concerns one T cell receptor (beta chain) sequence. No antigen is known for it. Assay: immunoSEQ multiplex PCR; the TCRdb copy retains only in-frame clones and omits some. Among under 250,000 clones, around four fifths were seen once, and the ten largest hold roughly 5.7%. This specimen comes from a study of cytomegalovirus exposure and HLA in healthy donors. The study, taken as a whole, reports: A list of roughly 160 TCR beta chains associated with cytomegalovirus was given.

CDR3 size: 23 residues. Germline loops: CDR1 MNHEY, CDR2 SMNVEV (reference sequence). The V segment lost 5 bases and the J segment 0 bases; nucleotides outside the gene matches: 26. The receptor comes from a young woman in good health and CMV-seronegative. The sequencing input was PBMCs. V gene TRBV27 combines with J gene TRBJ2-7; 12 positions match TRBD2. The CDR3 sequence: CASSTHPNTDRHETSGSSYEQYF. In nucleotides, the CDR3 is TGTGCCAGCAGTACCCACCCCAACACAGACCGCCACGAGACTAGCGGGAGCTCCTACGAGCAGTACTTC.